The 32 T cell receptor beta chains given below trace back to one sample, sequenced in a study of blood T cell repertoires in COVID-19. The method was immunoSEQ multiplex PCR; TCRdb's version includes in-frame clones alone and lacks a portion of them. The table records more than 120,000 clones, 84% of them present only once. Sample: PBMCs or T cells enriched from blood (not recorded which). These receptors were taken from a man aged 45 to 65 in a cohort exposed to, infected with or recovered from COVID-19 (not recorded which).

The rearrangement joins TRBV9 to TRBJ2-7; D call uncertain. The CDR3 is 12 amino acids. Trimming took 3 bases from V and 5 from J, leaving 9 bases between them. Germline CDR1 SGDLS, CDR2 YYNGEE. CDR3: CASSGGADEQYF. The CDR3, as DNA: TGTGCCAGCAGCGGCGGTGCAGACGAGCAGTACTTC.

This clone was counted once. The V gene is TRBV4-1, the J gene TRBJ2-3, with TRBD2 matching over 9 bases. This CDR3 has 17 amino acids. J was trimmed by 5 bases and V by 3 bases; bases with no gene match: 12. Germline V gene sequence: CDR1 MGHRA, CDR2 YSYEKL. The CDR3 reads CASSQDPLAGVGDTQYF. The DNA of the CDR3 is TGCGCCAGCAGCCAGGACCCGTTAGCGGGGGTAGGAGATACGCAGTATTTT.

The chain carries TRBV10-1 and TRBJ1-5; 10 positions match TRBD1. Germline CDR1 reads WNHNN; CDR2 reads SYGVQD (reference sequence). The CDR3 is 16 residues long. V shed 2 bases and J 5 bases; nucleotides not matched to a gene: 6. CDR3 nucleotide sequence: TGCGCCAGCAGTGAGAGGGACAGGGGTCCGTATCAGCCCCAGCATTTT. Translated: CASSERDRGPYQPQHF.

The CDR3 reads CASSPNLRETQYF. CDR3 coding DNA: TGTGCCAGCAGTCCCAACCTGCGGGAGACCCAGTACTTC. This sequence joins TRBV3-1 (or the pseudogene TRBV3-2) and TRBJ2-5, with D uncertain. Trimming removed 6 bases from V and 5 bases from J, with 13 bases in between. CDR1 is LGHDT, CDR2 YNNKEL, per germline (reference sequence). This CDR3 spans 13 amino acids.

This sequence joins TRBV24-1 and TRBJ2-3; 7 bases are a match to TRBD1. The V and J ends lost 2 bases and 2 bases, in that order; junction bases with no gene match: 3. The CDR3 covers 15 residues. Per germline, CDR1 KGHDR and CDR2 SFDVKD. CDR3 protein: CATSDWGQTTDTQYF. The CDR3 coding sequence is TGTGCCACCAGTGATTGGGGACAGACCACAGATACGCAGTATTTT.

The chain combines TRBV30 with TRBJ2-1, with TRBD2 matching over 7 bases. Germline-derived CDR1 and CDR2 are GTSNPN and SVGIG (reference sequence). Unmatched junction bases numbered 18, after V lost 0 bases and J lost 4 bases. CDR3 length: 19 residues. As DNA, the CDR3 is TGTGCCTGGAGTGTCCAGGGCTCGATTTATGGCGGGAGTTACAATGAGCAGTTCTTC. This gives the protein CAWSVQGSIYGGSYNEQFF.

This rearrangement joins TRBV19 to TRBJ1-3; perhaps TRBD1 as D (6 bases). V was clipped by 9 bases and J by 2 bases, with 11 bases between them. The germline V gene encodes CDR1 LNHDA and CDR2 SQIVND (reference sequence). CDR3 size: 13 residues. CDR3 loop: CASIGQTGNTIYF. The CDR3 DNA reads TGTGCCAGCATTGGACAGACTGGAAACACCATATATTTT.

This rearrangement joins TRBV18 to TRBJ1-1; 9 positions agree with TRBD1. There are 13 residues in the CDR3. V trimming: 3 bases; J trimming: 7 bases; junction bases outside the gene matches: 3. In germline, CDR1 is KGHSH, CDR2 LQKENI. The CDR3 nucleotides read TGTGCCAGCTCACCGGGACAGGGCTATGAAGCTTTCTTT. Amino acid sequence: CASSPGQGYEAFF.

The V call is TRBV7-2, the J call TRBJ2-3; 9 nucleotides line up with TRBD2. Germline assignment: CDR1 SGHTA and CDR2 FQGNSA. V dropped 6 bases and J dropped 2; count of bases not matched to a gene: 9. This CDR3 region has 16 residues. This chain's CDR3 is CASSLLASGATDTQYF. The CDR3 nucleotides read TGTGCCAGCAGTCTACTGGCTAGCGGGGCCACAGATACGCAGTATTTT.

J is TRBJ2-1 and V is TRBV6-5; 8 positions match TRBD1. The germline CDR1 and CDR2 sequences are MNHEY and SVGAGI. The CDR3 is made up of 15 amino acids. V lost 3 bases and J lost 5; bases outside the gene matches: 6. In DNA form, the CDR3 reads TGTGCCAGCAGTTATATGGCAGGGGGCAACAATGAGCAGTTCTTC. Residues: CASSYMAGGNNEQFF.

This sequence joins TRBV5-1 and TRBJ1-4; 7 bases fit TRBD1. V was pared by 0 bases and J by 5 bases, with 4 bases of the junction left unmatched. The CDR3 length is 15 residues. The germline V gene has CDR1 SGHRS and CDR2 YFSETQ. The CDR3 nucleotides read TGCGCCAGCAGCTTGGCCCGGGACAGAAATGAAAAACTGTTTTTT. It is translated as CASSLARDRNEKLFF.

This clone was recorded only once. The chain combines TRBV21-1 with TRBJ2-7; the table's D call, TRBD2, has no DNA check behind it. TRBV21-1 is classified as a pseudogene. The CDR3 spans 15 residues. Here the CDR3 reads CASKTTSGNSYEQYF. CDR3 coding DNA: TGTGCCAGCAAAACGACTAGCGGGAACTCCTACGAGCAGTACTTC.

The chain recombines TRBV24-1 with TRBJ1-1; D is uncertain. The CDR3 loop spans 13 amino acids. CDR1 is KGHDR, CDR2 SFDVKD, per germline. Trimming took 7 bases from V and 1 from J, leaving 9 bases between them. The CDR3: CATRTPANTEAFF. CDR3 DNA sequence: TGTGCCACCAGGACACCGGCGAACACTGAAGCTTTCTTT.

This clone was counted at least ten times. The chain couples TRBV28 to TRBJ2-7; D gene unclear. CDR1 MDHEN and CDR2 SYDVKM come from the germline V gene. V was clipped by 5 bases and J by 4 bases, with 6 bases between them. The CDR3 extends over 11 amino acids. CDR3 sequence (DNA): TGTGCCAGCAGTCCAGGATACGAGCAGTACTTC. It yields the protein CASSPGYEQYF. Full variable domain (outside the CDR3, taken from reference TRBV28 and TRBJ2-7): DVKVTQSSRYLVKRTGEKVFLECVQDMDHENMFWYRQDPGLGLRLIYFSYDVKMKEKGDIPEGYSVSREKKERFSLILESASTNQTSMYLCASSPGYEQYFGPGTRLTVT.

The rearrangement uses TRBV7-3 and TRBJ2-2; a weak D match, TRBD2 (6 bases). The V end was cut by 2 bases, the J end by 2 bases, with 12 bases between. The CDR3 runs 16 residues. Germline V gene lookup returns CDR1 SGHTA and CDR2 FQGTGA. The DNA of the CDR3 is TGTGCCAGCAGCTTATATAGCGGTACAAACACCGGGGAGCTGTTTTTT. It translates to CASSLYSGTNTGELFF.

The chain combines TRBV4-1 with TRBJ2-3, with 8 positions matching TRBD2. V dropped 0 bases and J dropped 0; count of bases not matched to a gene: 8. Germline assignment: CDR1 MGHRA and CDR2 YSYEKL. The CDR3 extends over 18 amino acids. In nucleotides, the CDR3 is TGCGCCAGCAGCCAAGACGGGGGGGGAGCGGTTAGCACAGATACGCAGTATTTT. It specifies CASSQDGGGAVSTDTQYF.

J is TRBJ1-6 and V is TRBV5-6; 7 positions match TRBD1. The CDR3 totals 15 residues. After removal of 4 bases from V and 3 bases from J, the junction contained 4 bases not matched to a gene. The V gene's germline CDR1 is SGHDT and CDR2 YYEEEE. The CDR3 DNA reads as TGTGCCAGCAGCCTAGGGACAGTCTATAATTCACCCCTCCACTTT. It translates to CASSLGTVYNSPLHF.

V gene TRBV6-6 combines with J gene TRBJ2-3, with D uncertain. Looked up from germline, CDR1 is MNHNY and CDR2 is SVGAGI (reference sequence). The CDR3 has 13 residues. Trimming took off 5 bases at V and 3 bases at J, with 9 bases between the two ends. DNA of the CDR3: TGTGCCAGCAGTACCCAGTTGACAGATACGCAGTATTTT. Its translation is CASSTQLTDTQYF.

The chain combines TRBV18 with TRBJ2-4; 9 positions agree with TRBD1. CDR3 size: 15 residues. J was trimmed by 6 bases and V by 5 bases; bases with no gene match: 8. Germline V gene sequence: CDR1 KGHSH, CDR2 LQKENI. CDR3 amino acids: CASSIGTGTVNIQYF. The CDR3 coding sequence is TGTGCCAGCTCAATTGGGACAGGGACGGTAAACATTCAGTACTTC. Full variable domain (outside the CDR3, taken from reference TRBV18 and TRBJ2-4): NAGVMQNPRHLVRRRGQEARLRCSPMKGHSHVYWYRQLPEEGLKFMVYLQKENIIDESGMPKERFSAEFPKEGPSILRIQQVVRGDSAAYFCASSIGTGTVNIQYFGAGTRLSVL.

The chain is built from TRBV5-4 and TRBJ2-5; 9 bases are a match to TRBD1. The V gene's germline CDR1 is SGHNT and CDR2 YYREEE (reference sequence). The V and J ends lost 1 base and 4 bases, in that order; junction bases with no gene match: 5. The CDR3 contains 15 residues. This CDR3 reads CASSLRQGVGETQYF. In nucleotides, the CDR3 is TGTGCCAGCAGCTTGCGACAGGGGGTAGGAGAGACCCAGTACTTC.

The rearrangement joins TRBV5-8 to TRBJ2-3; the match to TRBD2 covers 9 bases. The CDR3 has 18 amino acids. The junction had 8 bases not matched to a gene; V was cut back by 0 bases and J by 0 bases. Looked up from germline, CDR1 is SGHTS and CDR2 is YDEGEE. DNA for the CDR3: TGTGCCAGCAGCTTGGTGGGCGGGAGGGGTACTAGCACAGATACGCAGTATTTT. This encodes CASSLVGGRGTSTDTQYF.

The chain has TRBV24-1 and TRBJ2-5; the D gene is possibly TRBD2 (6 bases). This CDR3 is 16 amino acids long. V dropped 5 bases and J dropped 2 bases, with 17 bases sitting between them. The V gene's germline CDR1 is KGHDR and CDR2 SFDVKD. CDR3 residues: CATSGGGGMVQETQYF. The CDR3 coding sequence is TGTGCCACCAGTGGGGGAGGCGGGATGGTGCAAGAGACCCAGTACTTC.

This clone was seen a few times. The rearrangement links TRBV5-1 to TRBJ1-5; D remains ambiguous. The CDR3 sequence is 15 residues long. V lost 0 bases and J lost 0, with 7 bases in between. Germline values: CDR1 SGHRS, CDR2 YFSETQ. In nucleotides, the CDR3 is TGCGCCAGCAGCTTGGACGGGTATAGCAATCAGCCCCAGCATTTT. Translating gives CASSLDGYSNQPQHF.

The chain employs TRBV18 and TRBJ1-6; TRBD1 matches at 10 bases. The germline gives CDR1 KGHSH, CDR2 LQKENI. V lost 1 base and J lost 10; bases outside the gene matches: 7. The CDR3 extends over 16 amino acids. The chain's CDR3 is CASSPLGDRGGSPLHF. The CDR3 nucleotides read TGTGCCAGCTCACCACTAGGGGACAGGGGTGGATCACCCCTCCACTTT.

V gene TRBV4-3 combines with J gene TRBJ1-1; 8 positions agree with TRBD1. J gave up 5 bases and V 4 bases, and 6 bases lay outside the gene matches. The CDR3 loop spans 14 amino acids. The germline gives CDR1 LGHNA, CDR2 YSLEER. CDR3 protein: CASSLRGLGTEAFF. CDR3 in DNA: TGCGCCAGCAGCCTCAGGGGGCTGGGGACTGAAGCTTTCTTT.

The chain recombines TRBV2 with TRBJ1-2; TRBD1 matches 11 bases. The V gene's germline CDR1 is SNHLY and CDR2 FYNNEI. The V gene end was trimmed by 6 bases and the J gene end by 8 bases; junction bases not matched to a gene: 11. The CDR3 spans 15 residues. CDR3 coding DNA: TGTGCCAGCAGAGCGCTGGGACAGGGGGTGGGCGGCTACACCTTC. As protein: CASRALGQGVGGYTF.

In this sample, this clone turned up once. The genes are TRBV12-5 and TRBJ2-7; D is perhaps TRBD1 (6 bases). Germline lookup yields CDR1 LGHNT and CDR2 FRNRAP. Deletions cut 2 bases from V and 2 bases from J, with 13 bases between. This CDR3 comprises 15 residues. The CDR3 protein is CASGLPQGDTYEQYF. CDR3 nucleotide sequence: TGTGCTAGTGGTTTGCCCCAAGGGGACACCTACGAGCAGTACTTC.

The chain couples TRBV6-5 to TRBJ1-1; the D is unclear. Trimming stripped 8 bases from V and 1 base from J, with 14 bases between. This CDR3 contains 14 residues. Per germline, CDR1 MNHEY and CDR2 SVGAGI. CDR3 residues: CASLLRVANTEAFF. In DNA form, the CDR3 reads TGTGCCAGCCTCCTACGAGTAGCGAACACTGAAGCTTTCTTT.

The V gene is TRBV30, the J gene TRBJ1-2, with 9 bases lining up with TRBD1. Germline CDR1 and CDR2: GTSNPN and SVGIG (reference sequence). Trimming took 1 base from V and 0 from J; bases not matched to a gene: 3. CDR3 length: 15 amino acids. The CDR3 spells CAWSETGGANYGYTF. In nucleotides, the CDR3 is TGTGCCTGGAGTGAGACAGGGGGGGCTAACTATGGCTACACCTTC.

The CDR3 loop is CASSLYRAGDEKLFF. The DNA of the CDR3 is TGTGCCAGCAGTTTATACCGGGCCGGGGATGAAAAACTGTTTTTT. The J gene is TRBJ1-4, the V gene TRBV27; D is unresolved. The CDR3 is made up of 15 amino acids. Trimming stripped 1 base from V and 6 bases from J, with 12 bases between. Germline V lookup: CDR1 MNHEY, CDR2 SMNVEV (reference sequence). Complete variable domain (other parts from reference TRBV27 and TRBJ1-4): EAQVTQNPRYLITVTGKKLTVTCSQNMNHEYMSWYRQDPGLGLRQIYYSMNVEVTDKGDVPEGYKVSRKEKRNFPLILESPSPNQTSLYFCASSLYRAGDEKLFFGSGTQLSVL.

The chain carries TRBV7-9 and TRBJ2-2; D is unresolved. Germline loops: CDR1 SEHNR, CDR2 FQNEAQ (reference sequence). V gave up 7 bases and J gave up 0 bases, with 15 bases separating them. The CDR3 sequence is 16 residues long. In DNA, the CDR3 is TGTGCCAGCAACCCAGTGGTCCCCGCGAACACCGGGGAGCTGTTTTTT. Translated, it gives CASNPVVPANTGELFF.

The V gene is TRBV9, the J gene TRBJ2-2, with D possibly matching TRBD2 (5 bases). Per the germline V gene, CDR1 is SGDLS and CDR2 is YYNGEE. The CDR3 consists of 15 residues. V was trimmed by 2 bases and J by 5 bases, leaving 13 bases between them. DNA for the CDR3: TGTGCCAGCAGCGTGGGAGCAAATCCGACCGGGGAGCTGTTTTTT. Translation gives CASSVGANPTGELFF.